A selection of T cell receptor beta chains follows, all from one sample in a study of T cells in localized non-small cell lung cancer. Data came from immunoSEQ multiplex PCR; TCRdb stores just in-frame clones and leaves some out. This sample yields about 46,000 clones, of which 65% to 90% are seen a single time; under 20% belongs to the top ten. Source: peripheral blood mononuclear cells, taken before any cancer treatment. These TCRs come from a man aged 35 to 69 with stage III lung adenocarcinoma. The CDR3 runs from the conserved cysteine through the conserved F or W. Each record gives: CDR3 protein, CDR3 DNA, J gene, clone size, V gene, D gene. D genes are given only for firm matches. Rows may omit the clone size; those that give it use once, few, many or a size class.

CAISEFRTPLTSTDTQYF | TGTGCCATCAGTGAATTTCGGACACCTCTGACCTCCACAGATACGCAGTATTTT | TRBJ2-3 | - | TRBV10-3 | -
CASSLGLTGGSDEQYF | TGTGCCAGCAGTTTAGGCCTGACAGGGGGCTCAGACGAGCAGTACTTC | TRBJ2-7 | - | TRBV27 | TRBD1
CASSVSGASYNEQFF | TGTGCCAGCAGCGTATCGGGGGCCTCCTACAATGAGCAGTTCTTC | TRBJ2-1 | - | TRBV9 | -
CASSLKGLEAQYF | TGCGCCAGCAGCTTGAAGGGTCTGGAGGCCCAGTACTTC | TRBJ2-5 | - | TRBV5-1 | -
CASSLWSRTDTQYF | TGTGCCAGCAGTTTATGGTCAAGGACAGATACGCAGTATTTT | TRBJ2-3 | - | TRBV28 | -
CASAQGGNPDTQYF | TGTGCCAGCGCCCAGGGGGGGAATCCAGATACGCAGTATTTT | TRBJ2-3 | once | TRBV6-5 | -
CASSSSVGTEAFF | TGTGCCAGCAGCTCTTCGGTGGGTACTGAAGCTTTCTTT | TRBJ1-1 | few | TRBV5-6 | -
CASNPYISYEQYF | TGTGCCAGCAATCCATACATCTCCTACGAGCAGTACTTC | TRBJ2-7 | - | TRBV2 | -
CASSLNDGYTF | TGTGCCAGCAGCTTAAACGATGGCTACACCTTC | TRBJ1-2 | - | TRBV5-6 | -
CAIMGMDRGYNEQFF | TGTGCCATCATGGGAATGGACAGGGGCTACAATGAGCAGTTCTTC | TRBJ2-1 | few | TRBV10-3 | TRBD1
CASSLQGRGEPQHF | TGTGCCAGCAGTTTGCAGGGCCGGGGCGAGCCCCAGCATTTT | TRBJ1-5 | - | TRBV2 | -
CASSQGLADGGRGANVLTF | TGCGCCAGCAGCCAAGGCCTCGCGGACGGGGGCCGGGGGGCCAACGTCCTGACTTTC | TRBJ2-6 | - | TRBV4-1 | -
CASSLGAYKEQYF | TGTGCCAGCAGCTTAGGGGCCTACAAAGAGCAGTACTTC | TRBJ2-7 | - | TRBV11-3 | -
CASSYQLAGDNEQFF | TGTGCCAGCAGTTACCAACTAGCGGGAGATAATGAGCAGTTCTTC | TRBJ2-1 | - | TRBV6-5 | TRBD2
CSVSMNTEAFF | TGCAGCGTCTCCATGAACACTGAAGCTTTCTTT | TRBJ1-1 | - | TRBV29-1 | -
CASSIGTSGYNEQFF | TGTGCCAGTAGTATAGGGACTAGCGGTTACAATGAGCAGTTCTTC | TRBJ2-1 | - | TRBV19 | TRBD2
CASRHRGLDEQYF | TGTGCCAGCAGACACAGGGGGCTCGACGAGCAGTACTTC | TRBJ2-7 | - | TRBV6-5 | TRBD1
CSAESNYGYTF | TGCAGTGCGGAGTCCAACTATGGCTACACCTTC | TRBJ1-2 | - | TRBV20-1 | -
CATSRDLEEETQYF | TGTGCCACCAGCAGAGATCTAGAGGAAGAGACCCAGTACTTC | TRBJ2-5 | few | TRBV15 | -
CASSRGGEQYF | TGCGCCAGCAGCCGAGGGGGCGAGCAGTACTTC | TRBJ2-7 | - | TRBV5-1 | -
CASSPPPSRARTIGYTF | TGTGCCAGCTCACCCCCCCCGAGCAGGGCGAGGACTATTGGCTACACCTTC | TRBJ1-2 | - | TRBV18 | -
CASSNLVGGVGNNQPQYF | TGTGCCAGCTCTAACCTAGTAGGAGGGGTTGGGAACAATCAGCCCCAGTATTTT | TRBJ2-3 | - | TRBV18 | -
CASSLAGSGANVLTF | TGTGCCAGCAGCTTAGCGGGCTCTGGGGCCAACGTCCTGACTTTC | TRBJ2-6 | - | TRBV7-6 | -
CASSPQDRGGYEQYF | TGCGCCAGCAGCCCCCAGGACAGGGGGGGGTACGAGCAGTACTTC | TRBJ2-7 | - | TRBV4-1 | TRBD1
CAIRVSGGAETQYF | TGTGCCATCAGAGTTAGCGGGGGGGCCGAGACCCAGTACTTC | TRBJ2-5 | - | TRBV10-3 | TRBD2
CASSRYTSGGLLVEYNEQFF | TGTGCCAGCAGCCGGTACACTAGCGGGGGGTTGTTGGTAGAATACAATGAGCAGTTCTTC | TRBJ2-1 | - | TRBV9 | TRBD2